These T cell receptor beta chains were read from a single sample in a study of early T cells in non-severe SARS-CoV-2 infection. Using its own MiXCR run on the 5' RACE reads, TCRdb lists one record per CDR3 protein. The sample lists 95,000 to 150,000 distinct CDR3 sequences, about 16% occurring once. The sequencing sample was made of whole blood. Receptors were obtained from an adult who was a healthcare worker with PCR-confirmed SARS-CoV-2 infection or an uninfected control (not recorded which). Both conserved end residues are part of each CDR3. A D gene is named only where the DNA matches it firmly. Clone size is not always given. Where it is, it says once, few, many or a class for expanded clones.

J	D	V	size	CDR3	DNA
TRBJ2-5	.	TRBV7-9	many	CASSSQGQIQETQYF	TGTGCCAGCAGCTCCCAAGGACAGATCCAAGAGACCCAGTACTTC
TRBJ2-5	TRBD2	TRBV12-3/TRBV12-4	few	CASSRSTQVAGVRETQYF	TGTGCCAGCAGTCGATCAACTCAAGTAGCGGGGGTACGGGAGACCCAGTACTTC
TRBJ2-1	TRBD2	TRBV5-4	few	CASSLTQSGGYNEQFF	TGTGCCAGCAGCTTGACCCAAAGCGGGGGATACAATGAGCAGTTCTTC
TRBJ2-1	.	TRBV5-1	few	CASSSGLGGHEQFF	TGCGCCAGCAGCTCGGGACTAGGGGGCCATGAGCAGTTCTTC
TRBJ1-2	.	TRBV12-3/TRBV12-4	.	CASSITPGAGANYGYTF	TGTGCCAGCAGTATCACCCCGGGGGCAGGGGCTAACTATGGCTACACCTTC
TRBJ2-6	TRBD1	TRBV5-1	.	CASSSGQGNGANVLTF	TGCGCCAGCAGCTCGGGACAGGGGAATGGGGCCAACGTCCTGACTTTC
TRBJ2-1	.	TRBV30	few	CAWSVKGGPVRNEQFF	TGTGCCTGGAGTGTAAAAGGGGGACCGGTCCGAAATGAGCAGTTCTTC
TRBJ1-1	.	TRBV5-1	few	CASSLDGASTNTEAFF	TGCGCCAGCAGCTTGGATGGGGCCAGCACTAACACTGAAGCTTTCTTT
TRBJ1-2	.	TRBV12-3/TRBV12-4	.	CASSTGRNYGYTF	TGTGCCAGCAGCACGGGACGAAACTATGGCTACACCTTC
TRBJ1-6	TRBD1	TRBV12-3/TRBV12-4	.	CASSLYRGGSPLHF	TGTGCCAGCAGTTTGTACAGGGGCGGTTCACCCCTCCACTTT
TRBJ1-3	.	TRBV5-1	many	CASSSGTSTGNTIYF	TGCGCCAGCAGCTCCGGGACATCTACTGGAAACACCATATATTTT
TRBJ1-6	.	TRBV21-1	few	CASMRDRVNSPLHF	TGTGCCAGCATGAGGGACAGGGTGAATTCACCCCTCCACTTT
TRBJ2-3	.	TRBV4-1	.	CASSQDSAQYF	TGCGCCAGCAGCCAAGATTCAGCGCAGTATTTT
TRBJ1-3	.	TRBV18	.	CASSPGLTDTIYF	TGTGCCAGCTCACCGGGACTCACAGACACCATATATTTT
TRBJ2-7	TRBD2	TRBV6-5	.	CASSYSKGPSGRSSYEQYF	TGTGCCAGCAGTTACTCCAAAGGTCCTAGCGGGCGGTCCTCCTACGAGCAGTACTTC
TRBJ2-1	.	TRBV7-2	many	CASSLDSGVINEQFF	TGTGCCAGCAGCTTGGACTCCGGGGTAATCAATGAGCAGTTCTTC